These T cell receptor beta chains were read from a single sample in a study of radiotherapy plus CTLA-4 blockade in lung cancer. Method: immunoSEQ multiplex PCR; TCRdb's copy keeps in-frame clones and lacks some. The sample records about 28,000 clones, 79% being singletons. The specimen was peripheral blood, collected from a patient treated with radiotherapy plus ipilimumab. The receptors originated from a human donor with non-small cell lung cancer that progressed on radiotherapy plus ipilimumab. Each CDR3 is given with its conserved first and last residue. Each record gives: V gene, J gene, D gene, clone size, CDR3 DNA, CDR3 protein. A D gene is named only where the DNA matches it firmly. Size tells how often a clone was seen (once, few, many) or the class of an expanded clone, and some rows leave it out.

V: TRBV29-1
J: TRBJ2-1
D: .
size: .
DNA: TGCAGCGTTGAAGATATTGGGTCCTACAATGAGCAGTTCTTC
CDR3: CSVEDIGSYNEQFF

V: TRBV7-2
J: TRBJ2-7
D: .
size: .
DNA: TGTGCCAGCAGCTTAGCGCGGGAGCAGTACTTC
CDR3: CASSLAREQYF

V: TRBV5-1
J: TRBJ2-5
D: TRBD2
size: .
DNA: TGCGCCAGCAGCCCCGGGACTAGCGGGAACGAAGAGACCCAGTACTTC
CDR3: CASSPGTSGNEETQYF

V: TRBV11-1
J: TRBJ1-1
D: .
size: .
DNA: TGTGCCAGCAGCTTAGTGACATCGAGGACTGAAGCTTTCTTT
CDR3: CASSLVTSRTEAFF

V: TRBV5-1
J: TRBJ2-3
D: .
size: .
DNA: TGCGCCAGCAGCCCTGGGGGGGGGCTAGTAGATACGCAGTATTTT
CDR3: CASSPGGGLVDTQYF

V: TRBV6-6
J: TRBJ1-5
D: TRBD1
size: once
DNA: TGTGCCAGCAGCACTACCCCAGGGGGAGGTAATCAGCCCCAGCATTTT
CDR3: CASSTTPGGGNQPQHF

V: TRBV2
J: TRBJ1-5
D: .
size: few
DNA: TGTGCCAGCAGTGATAGGACCATCGGTCAGCCCCAGCATTTT
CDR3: CASSDRTIGQPQHF

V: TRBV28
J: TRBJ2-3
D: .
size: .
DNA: TGTGCCAGCAGTTCCAACCCCAGTACGCAGTATTTT
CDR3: CASSSNPSTQYF

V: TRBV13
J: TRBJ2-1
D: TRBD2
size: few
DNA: TGTGCCAGCAGCTCAGCCGGGGGGGGACATGAGCAGTTCTTC
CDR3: CASSSAGGGHEQFF

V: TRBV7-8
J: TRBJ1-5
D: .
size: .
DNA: TGTGCCAGCAGCTTAGGTCTTGGGAGTCAGCCCCAGCATTTT
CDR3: CASSLGLGSQPQHF

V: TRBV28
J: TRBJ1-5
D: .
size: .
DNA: TGTGCCAGCAGTTTACGAGGCGGCAATCAGCCCCAGCATTTT
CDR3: CASSLRGGNQPQHF

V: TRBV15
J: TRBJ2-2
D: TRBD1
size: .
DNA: TGTGCCACCAGCAGCTTGGTGGGGTACAGGGGGGCGAACACCGGGGAGCTGTTTTTT
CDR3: CATSSLVGYRGANTGELFF

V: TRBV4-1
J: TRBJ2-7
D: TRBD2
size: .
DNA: TGCGCCAGCAGCCAAGAGGGTGGGACTAGCGGGATAGGGACCTACGAGCAGTACTTC
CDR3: CASSQEGGTSGIGTYEQYF

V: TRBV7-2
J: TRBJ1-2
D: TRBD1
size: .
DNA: TGTGCCAGCGGGAGTGGGGCAGGGGGATACTATGGCTACACCTTC
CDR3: CASGSGAGGYYGYTF

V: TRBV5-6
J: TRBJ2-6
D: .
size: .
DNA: TGTGCCAGCAGCCTTAGGACAGTTTCTCCTTCTGGGGCCAACGTCCTGACTTTC
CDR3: CASSLRTVSPSGANVLTF

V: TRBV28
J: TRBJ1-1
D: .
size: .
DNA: TGTGCCAGCTCCCTCGGGCGGAACACTGAAGCTTTCTTT
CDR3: CASSLGRNTEAFF

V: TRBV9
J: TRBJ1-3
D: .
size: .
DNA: TGTGCCAGCAGCGTAGCCGTCGGAAACACCATATATTTT
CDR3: CASSVAVGNTIYF

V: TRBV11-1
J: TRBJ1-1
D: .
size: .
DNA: TGTGCCAGCAGCTTAGAGGAGGGAGGACGGACTGAAGCTTTCTTT
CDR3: CASSLEEGGRTEAFF

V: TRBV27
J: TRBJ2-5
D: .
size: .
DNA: TGTGCCAGCAGTTTGGGGGGCGCCACAGTGGAGACCCAGTACTTC
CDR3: CASSLGGATVETQYF

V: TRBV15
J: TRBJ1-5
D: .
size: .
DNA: TGTGCCACCAGCCGGGATGATCAGCCCCAGCATTTT
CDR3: CATSRDDQPQHF

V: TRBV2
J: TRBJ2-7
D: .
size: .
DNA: TGTGCCAGCAGTGAAGTTCTTGGGACCGACTACGAGCAGTACTTC
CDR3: CASSEVLGTDYEQYF

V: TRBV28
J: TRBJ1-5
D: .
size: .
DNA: TGTGCCAGCAGTTTACGGACAGCCAATCAGCCCCAGCATTTT
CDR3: CASSLRTANQPQHF

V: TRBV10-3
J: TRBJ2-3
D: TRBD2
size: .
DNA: TGTGCCATCAGAATAGCGGGCCCTTCCGATACGCAGTATTTT
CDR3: CAIRIAGPSDTQYF

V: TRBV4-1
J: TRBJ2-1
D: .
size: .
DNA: TGCGCCAGCAGCCAAGAGTATGGCTTCAATGAGCAGTTCTTC
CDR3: CASSQEYGFNEQFF

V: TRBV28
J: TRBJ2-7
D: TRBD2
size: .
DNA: TGTGCCAGCAGTCAGCCGGGACTAGTTTTCGGAATAAACGAGCAGTACTTC
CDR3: CASSQPGLVFGINEQYF

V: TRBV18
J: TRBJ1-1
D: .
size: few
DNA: TGTGCCAGCTCACCACTCGCAGGAATCATGAACACTGAAGCTTTCTTT
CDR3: CASSPLAGIMNTEAFF

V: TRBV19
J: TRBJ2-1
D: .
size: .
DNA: TGTGCCAGTAGCGACCCCGGAAGCAGGACCTACAATGAGCAGTTCTTC
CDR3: CASSDPGSRTYNEQFF

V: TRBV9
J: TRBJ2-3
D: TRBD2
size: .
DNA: TGTGCCAGCAGCTCAGGACTAGCCGTGAGCACAGATACGCAGTATTTT
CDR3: CASSSGLAVSTDTQYF

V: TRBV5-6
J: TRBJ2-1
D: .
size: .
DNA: TGTGCCAGCAGCTTGGGAGCGGATGAGCAGTTCTTC
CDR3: CASSLGADEQFF

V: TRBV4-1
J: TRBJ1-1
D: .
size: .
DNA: TGCGCCAGCAAAGTGGGGTTCTTCACTGAAGCTTTCTTT
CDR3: CASKVGFFTEAFF

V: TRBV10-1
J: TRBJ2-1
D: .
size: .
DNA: TGCGCCAGCAGTGACCCCGGGAACCCCGCCAATGAGCAGTTCTTC
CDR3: CASSDPGNPANEQFF

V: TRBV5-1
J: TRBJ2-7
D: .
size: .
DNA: TGCGCCAGCAGCTTGGATGGGGCAGCTTCTTACGAGCAGTACTTC
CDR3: CASSLDGAASYEQYF

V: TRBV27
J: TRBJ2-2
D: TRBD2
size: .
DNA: TGTGCCACCACCAAGACTAGCGGGGCCACCGGGGAGCTGTTTTTT
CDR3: CATTKTSGATGELFF